This T cell receptor (beta chain) was recovered during a study of T-cell reconstitution after alpha-beta-depleted transplantation in children. The CDR3 runs to 13 residues. Per germline, CDR1 SQVTM and CDR2 ANQGSEA. Between the trimmed V and J ends, which lost 3 bases and 0 bases, there was a span of 3 bases. Unique molecular identifiers were used in preparing the TCRbeta library. TCRdb independently ran MiXCR on the PCR reads; one entry per CDR3 protein. In the table there are fewer than 350,000 distinct CDR3 sequences, about 9.5% of which are singletons. This clonotype occurred a few times. The chain links TRBV29-1 to TRBJ2-6; no firm D call. The clonotype originates from a boy in the first two years of life with acute myeloid leukemia, due to receive a stem cell transplant. The source material was PBMCs, sampled before TCRalphabeta/CD19-depleted stem cell transplant. Here the CDR3 DNA reads TGCAGCGTTGACAACTCTGGGGCCAACGTCCTGACTTTC. It yields the protein CSVDNSGANVLTF.